A selection of T cell receptor beta chains follows, all from one sample in a study of OX40 agonist ivuxolimab in advanced cancers. Assay: immunoSEQ multiplex PCR; the TCRdb copy retains only in-frame clones and omits some. Among 90,000 to 95,000 clones listed, about 87% were seen once. This sample comprised CD4+ or CD8+ T cells sorted from blood, obtained in a trial of the OX40 agonist ivuxolimab. These receptors originate from an adult with an advanced solid tumor such as melanoma, head and neck, liver or kidney cancer. Both conserved end residues are part of each CDR3. The D gene is left open where the match is weak. For some rows the clone size is stated as once, few or many, or as a class when expanded; others skip it.

TGTGCCAGCAGCTTTTCTGCCGGGACTAGCGGGAGGCTACATACGCAGTATTTT | CASSFSAGTSGRLHTQYF | TRBD2 | TRBJ2-3 | TRBV11-3 | -
TGTGCCAGCAGCTTAGCTAGCGGACTCTACAATGAGCAGTTCTTC | CASSLASGLYNEQFF | - | TRBJ2-1 | TRBV7-9 | -
TGTGCCAGCAGCTGGGGGACAGGTGGGACTGAAGCTTTCTTT | CASSWGTGGTEAFF | TRBD1 | TRBJ1-1 | TRBV11-3 | once
TGCGCCAGCAGCCCAGTCCGACTAGCGGGGGAATACAATGAGCAGTTCTTC | CASSPVRLAGEYNEQFF | TRBD2 | TRBJ2-1 | TRBV5-1 | once
TGTGCCAGCAGTCCCACAAACATGAACACTGAAGCTTTCTTT | CASSPTNMNTEAFF | - | TRBJ1-1 | TRBV27 | -
TGTGCCAGCAGTTTTAACCGGGTCACTGAAGCTTTCTTT | CASSFNRVTEAFF | - | TRBJ1-1 | TRBV27 | -
TGCGCCAGCAGCTTCCCTGACGGGTACAATGAGCAGTTCTTC | CASSFPDGYNEQFF | - | TRBJ2-1 | TRBV5-1 | -
TGTGCCAGCACCACCCAGGGAGGGCCTGGAAACATTCAGTACTTC | CASTTQGGPGNIQYF | TRBD2 | TRBJ2-4 | TRBV5-4 | -
TGCGCCAGCAGCAAAATAGCGGGAGCAACCTCAGATACGCAGTATTTT | CASSKIAGATSDTQYF | TRBD2 | TRBJ2-3 | TRBV5-1 | -
TGTGCCAGCAGCTTAGACTACAGGGATGAGCAGTTCTTC | CASSLDYRDEQFF | - | TRBJ2-1 | TRBV11-3 | -
TGTGCCAGCAGTTTAAGGGGGCCAGGCTATGGCTACACCTTC | CASSLRGPGYGYTF | TRBD1 | TRBJ1-2 | TRBV27 | -
TGTGCCAGCAGCTTAGATCATCGGAGACAGGACTATGGCTACACCTTC | CASSLDHRRQDYGYTF | - | TRBJ1-2 | TRBV7-8 | -
TGTGCCAGCACCCAAAAGGGAGGGAACACCGGGGAGCTGTTTTTT | CASTQKGGNTGELFF | - | TRBJ2-2 | TRBV21-1 | -
TGTGCCAGCAGGCGGGGTGCGAACACTGAAGCTTTCTTT | CASRRGANTEAFF | - | TRBJ1-1 | TRBV7-2 | -
TGTGCCAGCAGGACTAGCGGCAATGAGCAGTTCTTC | CASRTSGNEQFF | TRBD2 | TRBJ2-1 | TRBV6-5 | once
TGTGCCAGCGAAGGACTAGCGGGACTCGGTACGCAGTATTTT | CASEGLAGLGTQYF | TRBD2 | TRBJ2-3 | TRBV14 | -
TGCGCCAGCAGTGCCGGAGGGGCGTATGGCTACACCTTC | CASSAGGAYGYTF | - | TRBJ1-2 | TRBV10-1 | -
TGTGCCAGTAGTCACGACAGGGGCGGCTACGAGCAGTACTTC | CASSHDRGGYEQYF | TRBD1 | TRBJ2-7 | TRBV19 | once
TGTGCCAGTGGACTTAGGGGCGGCTACAATGAGCAGTTCTTC | CASGLRGGYNEQFF | - | TRBJ2-1 | TRBV19 | -
TGCAGCGTTGGGGGTCGAATTCGGGGACAGGGGACCTCCATCCCCCATTACGAGCAGTACTTC | CSVGGRIRGQGTSIPHYEQYF | TRBD1 | TRBJ2-7 | TRBV29-1 | once
TGTGCCAGCAGGTCCGCAACTAATGAAAAACTGTTTTTT | CASRSATNEKLFF | - | TRBJ1-4 | TRBV28 | -
TGTGCCAGCAGCCAATTCACCAGGGCGAACTATGGCTACACCTTC | CASSQFTRANYGYTF | - | TRBJ1-2 | TRBV13 | -
TGTGCCAGCAGCCCCACAGGGATCAACGAGCAGTACTTC | CASSPTGINEQYF | - | TRBJ2-7 | TRBV6-6 | -
TGTGCCAGCAGCCGGGGAGTCGGAGAAAAACTGTTTTTT | CASSRGVGEKLFF | - | TRBJ1-4 | TRBV7-9 | -
TGTGCCAGCAGTTTTCCCGTTCTGCCCTACGAGCAGTACTTC | CASSFPVLPYEQYF | - | TRBJ2-7 | TRBV7-2 | once
TGTGCCAGCAGTTTATGGACACAGGGACACAATGAGCAGTTCTTC | CASSLWTQGHNEQFF | - | TRBJ2-1 | TRBV28 | -
TGTGCCAGCAGTTCCCTCGGCGGGAGGGCCTACAATGAGCAGTTCTTC | CASSSLGGRAYNEQFF | TRBD2 | TRBJ2-1 | TRBV28 | -
TGTGCCAGCAGCCCCATCGGGCTAGCGGGGTTCACAGATACGCAGTATTTT | CASSPIGLAGFTDTQYF | TRBD2 | TRBJ2-3 | TRBV7-2 | -
TGTGCCAGCAGCTTGGTGGGGGGAAGTGTAGCTTTCTTT | CASSLVGGSVAFF | - | TRBJ1-1 | TRBV5-6 | -
TGTGCCTGGGCCGGGACATCCACAGATACGCAGTATTTT | CAWAGTSTDTQYF | - | TRBJ2-3 | TRBV30 | once
TGTGCCATCGACGGGCAGACAGGGGGGAATGAGCAGTTCTTC | CAIDGQTGGNEQFF | TRBD1 | TRBJ2-1 | TRBV10-3 | -
TGTGCCAGTAGTGGCGGCTCTGGGTCTCACACCGGGGAGCTGTTTTTT | CASSGGSGSHTGELFF | - | TRBJ2-2 | TRBV19 | -
TGCGCCAGCAGCCCGAGAGGACAGGGAACAGATACGCAGTATTTT | CASSPRGQGTDTQYF | TRBD1 | TRBJ2-3 | TRBV4-3 | -
TGTGCCAGCAGTTACAACCCGGGACAGGGGGCATCTGTGCAGTACTTC | CASSYNPGQGASVQYF | TRBD1 | TRBJ2-7 | TRBV27 | -
TGTGCCTGGAGTGTAGGCCAGGGGGCAAATCAGCCCCAGCATTTT | CAWSVGQGANQPQHF | TRBD1 | TRBJ1-5 | TRBV30 | -
TGTGCAAGTCGCTCCCGGGCTAGCGGGAGAAACAATGAGCAGTTCTTC | CASRSRASGRNNEQFF | - | TRBJ2-1 | TRBV12-2 | -
TGCGCCAGCAGCCAAGATGTTGGAGTTAGCAATCAGCCCCAGCATTTT | CASSQDVGVSNQPQHF | - | TRBJ1-5 | TRBV4-3 | -
TGCGCCAGCAGCCCACAGGGGGGGAGGATAAACACTGAAGCTTTCTTT | CASSPQGGRINTEAFF | TRBD1 | TRBJ1-1 | TRBV5-1 | -
TGTGCCAGCAGCATCCACGGGGACACTGAAGCTTTCTTT | CASSIHGDTEAFF | - | TRBJ1-1 | TRBV7-9 | -
TGTGCCAGCAGTCCGGGACTAGCGGGAGGGATAACCTACGAGCAGTACTTC | CASSPGLAGGITYEQYF | TRBD2 | TRBJ2-7 | TRBV2 | -
TGTGCCAGCAGTCGGACCGGAGAAGACACCGGGGAGCTGTTTTTT | CASSRTGEDTGELFF | - | TRBJ2-2 | TRBV6-6 | -